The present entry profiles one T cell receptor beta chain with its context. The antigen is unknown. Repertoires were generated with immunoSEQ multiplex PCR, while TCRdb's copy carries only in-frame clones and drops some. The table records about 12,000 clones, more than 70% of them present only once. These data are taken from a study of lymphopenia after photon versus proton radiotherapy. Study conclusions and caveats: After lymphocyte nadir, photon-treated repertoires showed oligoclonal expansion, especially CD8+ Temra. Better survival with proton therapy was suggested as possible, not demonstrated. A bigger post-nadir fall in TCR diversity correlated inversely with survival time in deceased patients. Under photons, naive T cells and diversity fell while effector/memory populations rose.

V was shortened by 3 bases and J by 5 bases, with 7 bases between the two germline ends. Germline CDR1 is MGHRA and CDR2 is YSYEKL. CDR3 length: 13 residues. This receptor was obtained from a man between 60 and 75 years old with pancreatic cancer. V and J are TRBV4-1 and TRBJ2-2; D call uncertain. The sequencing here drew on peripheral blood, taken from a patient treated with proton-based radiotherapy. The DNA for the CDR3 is TGCGCCAGCAGCCAGGGCCATACCGGGGAGCTGTTTTTT. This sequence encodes CASSQGHTGELFF.